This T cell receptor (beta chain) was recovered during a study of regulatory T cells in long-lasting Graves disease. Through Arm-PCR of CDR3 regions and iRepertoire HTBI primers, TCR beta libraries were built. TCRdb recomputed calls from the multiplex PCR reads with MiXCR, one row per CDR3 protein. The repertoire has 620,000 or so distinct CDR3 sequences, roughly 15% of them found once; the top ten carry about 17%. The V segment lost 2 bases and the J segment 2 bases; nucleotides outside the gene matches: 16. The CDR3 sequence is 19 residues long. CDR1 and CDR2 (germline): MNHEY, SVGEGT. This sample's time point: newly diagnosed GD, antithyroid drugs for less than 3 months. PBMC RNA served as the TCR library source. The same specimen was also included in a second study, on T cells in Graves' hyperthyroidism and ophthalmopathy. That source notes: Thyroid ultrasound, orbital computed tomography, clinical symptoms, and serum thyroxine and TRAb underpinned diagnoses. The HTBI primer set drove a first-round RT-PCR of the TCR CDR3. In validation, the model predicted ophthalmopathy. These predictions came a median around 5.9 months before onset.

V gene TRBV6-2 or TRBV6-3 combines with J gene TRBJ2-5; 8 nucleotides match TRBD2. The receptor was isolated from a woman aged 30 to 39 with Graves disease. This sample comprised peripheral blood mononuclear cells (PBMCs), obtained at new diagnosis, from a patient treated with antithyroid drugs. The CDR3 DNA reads TGTGCCAGCAGTTACGACATAACTAGCGGAGGGGGGCGGCAAGAGACCCAGTACTTC. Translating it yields CASSYDITSGGGRQETQYF.